The entry below gives a single T cell receptor (beta chain) sequence along with its context. The antigen remains undetermined. The germline CDR1 and CDR2 sequences are MNHEY and SVGAGI. The ends were cut back, 0 bases at V and 7 bases at J, with 19 bases in the middle. CDR3 length equals 16 residues. The source of the sample is a study of T cell repertoires in cytomegalovirus infection. Study in general: Well-studied HLA-B-restricted epitopes and recently identified HLA-C-restricted epitopes of CMV were both used in the study. From public TCR beta signatures came an indication of both CMV infection and matching HLA type. Study observations and caveats: HLA-C-restricted CMV-specific TCR beta clonotypes were dominant in the ex vivo response.

TCRdb re-derived calls from the reads in MiXCR, one entry per CDR3 protein. The data hold around 430,000 distinct CDR3 sequences, with about 44% observed a single time. This clonotype was obtained from a human donor in good health (CMV status not recorded). Some clones in this sample may be carry-over from other donors' samples. J is TRBJ2-7 and V is TRBV6-5; no clear D. The sequences come from cultured PBMCs, collected from culture after CMV antigen stimulation. Here the CDR3 reads CASSYSETPNYEEQYF. CDR3 coding DNA: TGTGCCAGCAGTTACTCGGAAACACCCAATTACGAAGAGCAGTACTTC.